These 27 T cell receptor beta chains came from one sample sequenced in a study of patients and donors after allogeneic stem cell transplantation. One entry per CDR3 protein, called by TCRdb with MiXCR from the RT-PCR reads. The sample lists about 200,000 distinct CDR3 sequences, 35% to 50% seen once, with 25% to 35% in the top ten. Sequencing was performed on blood, either unsorted or a sorted T cell fraction (not recorded which). The receptors originated from a human donor who was either an allogeneic HSCT recipient or a stem cell or donor lymphocyte infusion donor (not recorded which). It is not recorded whose cells these are; they may come from a transplant donor.

This chain connects TRBV4-3 to TRBJ2-5; D call uncertain. This CDR3 has 14 amino acids. Germline CDR1 reads LGHNA; CDR2 reads YSLEER. Trimming removed 0 bases from V and 2 bases from J, with 7 bases in between. The CDR3 coding sequence is TGCGCCAGCAGCCAAGATATGGTACAAGAGACCCAGTACTTC. This translates into CASSQDMVQETQYF.

This clonotype was recorded a few times. The chain has TRBV18 and TRBJ1-5, with 9 nucleotides matching TRBD1. From germline, CDR1 is KGHSH and CDR2 LQKENI. The junction had 4 bases not matched to a gene; V was cut back by 3 bases and J by 4 bases. The CDR3 runs to 15 residues. CDR3 protein: CASSPGQGENQPQHF. The CDR3 DNA reads as TGTGCCAGCTCACCGGGACAGGGTGAAAATCAGCCCCAGCATTTT. Full variable domain (missing parts from reference TRBV18 and TRBJ1-5): NAGVMQNPRHLVRRRGQEARLRCSPMKGHSHVYWYRQLPEEGLKFMVYLQKENIIDESGMPKERFSAEFPKEGPSILRIQQVVRGDSAAYFCASSPGQGENQPQHFGDGTRLSIL.

The V gene is TRBV28, the J gene TRBJ1-5, with D possibly being TRBD1 (5 bases). The V end was cut by 3 bases, the J end by 7 bases, with 13 bases between. The CDR3 covers 14 residues. From germline, CDR1 is MDHEN and CDR2 SYDVKM. For the CDR3, the DNA is TGTGCCAGCAGTTTTCCAGGGATGGAGCAGCCCCAGCATTTT. Amino acid sequence: CASSFPGMEQPQHF. Complete variable domain (other parts from reference TRBV28 and TRBJ1-5): DVKVTQSSRYLVKRTGEKVFLECVQDMDHENMFWYRQDPGLGLRLIYFSYDVKMKEKGDIPEGYSVSREKKERFSLILESASTNQTSMYLCASSFPGMEQPQHFGDGTRLSIL.

This clonotype has a handful of counts. The chain employs TRBV27 and TRBJ2-1, with D maybe TRBD2 (5 bases). Trimming removed 1 base at V and 3 bases at J, with 7 bases between. The CDR3 runs 14 residues. CDR1 and CDR2 from the germline V gene are MNHEY and SMNVEV (reference sequence). The CDR3: CASSLLAGYNEQFF. In DNA, the CDR3 is TGTGCCAGCAGTTTATTGGCGGGCTACAATGAGCAGTTCTTC.

The chain couples TRBV7-2 to TRBJ2-2; D may be TRBD1 (5 bases). Germline CDR1 reads SGHTA; CDR2 reads FQGNSA. Trimming took off 2 bases at V and 0 bases at J, with 16 bases between the two ends. This CDR3 region has 18 residues. This CDR3 reads CASSLRTQGTTNTGELFF. Written as DNA, the CDR3 is TGTGCCAGCAGCTTACGAACTCAGGGAACTACGAACACCGGGGAGCTGTTTTTT.

The chain combines TRBV25-1 with TRBJ2-7, with unresolved D. With 1 base removed from V and 4 bases from J, the gap between germline ends came to 11 bases. Germline V gene sequence: CDR1 MGHDK, CDR2 SYGVNS. The length of the CDR3 is 14 residues. This CDR3 is CASSESPQRYEQYF. DNA of the CDR3: TGTGCCAGCAGTGAATCCCCTCAGAGATACGAGCAGTACTTC.

The chain links TRBV7-9 to TRBJ1-1; no reliable D call. Germline loops: CDR1 SEHNR, CDR2 FQNEAQ (reference sequence). V lost 5 bases to trimming and J lost 1 base, with 8 bases between them. The length of the CDR3 is 13 residues. DNA of the CDR3: TGTGCCAGCAGCGCCCTCGGGAACACTGAAGCTTTCTTT. This sequence encodes CASSALGNTEAFF.

The chain joins TRBV9 to TRBJ2-1; no definite D call. The CDR3 is made up of 17 amino acids. The germline V gene encodes CDR1 SGDLS and CDR2 YYNGEE. V dropped 2 bases and J dropped 7 bases, with 22 bases sitting between them. The CDR3 nucleotides are TGTGCCAGCAGCGTCGGAGTGGGCTCGCGACCCACAAATGAGCAGTTCTTC. Translated: CASSVGVGSRPTNEQFF.

The V gene is TRBV5-1, the J gene TRBJ1-3; D is perhaps TRBD1 (5 bases). Trimming shortened V by 4 bases and J by 0 bases, and 14 bases separated the two germline ends. This CDR3 region has 16 residues. In germline, CDR1 is SGHRS, CDR2 YFSETQ. CDR3 sequence: CASSEKGPNSGNTIYF. The CDR3 nucleotides read TGCGCCAGCAGCGAGAAGGGACCGAACTCTGGAAACACCATATATTTT.

This clonotype was found a few times. The genes are TRBV20-1 and TRBJ1-4, with D uncertain. The germline gives CDR1 DFQATT, CDR2 SNEGSKA (reference sequence). The V end was cut by 0 bases, the J end by 5 bases, with 7 bases between. CDR3 length: 13 amino acids. CDR3 DNA: TGCAGTGCTAGAGATGGGAGGAATGAAAAACTGTTTTTT. It is translated as CSARDGRNEKLFF.

This clonotype was seen repeatedly, ten times or more. The rearrangement joins TRBV29-1 to TRBJ2-1; D call uncertain. The CDR3 sequence is 11 residues long. CDR1 and CDR2 from the germline V gene are SQVTM and ANQGSEA. CDR3 in amino acids: CSHNDVQKQFF. The CDR3 nucleotides read TGCTCCCACAACGACGTCCAAAAGCAGTTCTTC.

This clonotype was counted between two and nine times. The rearrangement uses TRBV6-5 and TRBJ2-7; D is ambiguous. Trimming took 6 bases from V and 4 from J, leaving 7 bases between them. The CDR3 spans 11 residues. Germline V CDR1 and CDR2: MNHEY, SVGAGI. The CDR3 DNA reads as TGTGCCAGCAGCGCCGGATACGAGCAGTACTTC. Its translation is CASSAGYEQYF.

This chain's CDR3 is CASSWGQGTFTDTQYF. The CDR3 DNA is TGTGCCAGTAGTTGGGGGCAGGGGACCTTCACAGATACGCAGTATTTT. The chain carries TRBV19 and TRBJ2-3, with a weak D call TRBD1 (6 bases). Germline V gene lookup returns CDR1 LNHDA and CDR2 SQIVND (reference sequence). V lost 5 bases and J 2 bases, leaving 17 bases between the germline ends. The CDR3 extends over 16 amino acids. Using reference TRBV19 and TRBJ2-3 for the parts outside the CDR3, the full variable domain is DGGITQSPKYLFRKEGQNVTLSCEQNLNHDAMYWYRQDPGQGLRLIYYSQIVNDFQKGDIAEGYSVSREKKESFPLTVTSAQKNPTAFYLCASSWGQGTFTDTQYFGPGTRLTVL.

J is TRBJ1-2 and V is TRBV18, with D maybe TRBD1 (6 bases). Germline V lookup: CDR1 KGHSH, CDR2 LQKENI. The CDR3 contains 17 residues. V gave up 2 bases and J gave up 5 bases, with 21 bases separating them. In nucleotides, the CDR3 is TGTGCCAGCTCACCAACCCGCGAACAGGGCCGAATTTATGGCTACACCTTC. Protein sequence: CASSPTREQGRIYGYTF. The full variable domain, with the rest looked up from reference TRBV18 and TRBJ1-2, is NAGVMQNPRHLVRRRGQEARLRCSPMKGHSHVYWYRQLPEEGLKFMVYLQKENIIDESGMPKERFSAEFPKEGPSILRIQQVVRGDSAAYFCASSPTREQGRIYGYTFGSGTRLTVV.

The chain has TRBV12-3 or TRBV12-4 and TRBJ2-5; 7 nucleotides match TRBD2. V lost 3 bases and J lost 4; bases outside the gene matches: 8. The CDR3 is made up of 15 amino acids. CDR3 residues: CASSLAGEGPETQYF. Written as DNA, the CDR3 is TGTGCCAGCAGTTTGGCGGGAGAAGGGCCAGAGACCCAGTACTTC.

This clonotype has a handful of counts. The rearrangement uses TRBV12-3 or TRBV12-4 and TRBJ1-5; TRBD1 matches 9 bases. V was pared by 5 bases and J by 6 bases, with 8 bases of the junction left unmatched. This CDR3 has 15 residues. The CDR3 DNA reads as TGTGCCAGCAGTCCCCGGGACAGGGTAACTCAGCCCCAGCATTTT. Translation: CASSPRDRVTQPQHF.

This clonotype was found once. Here the CDR3 reads CASSQDFGTSANEQYF. CDR3 DNA: TGTGCCAGCAGCCAAGATTTCGGGACTAGCGCTAACGAGCAGTACTTC. The chain couples TRBV3-1 to TRBJ2-7, with 10 positions matching TRBD2. V was clipped by 0 bases and J by 5 bases; unmatched bases: 7. Germline V CDR1 and CDR2: LGHDT, YNNKEL (reference sequence). CDR3 size: 16 residues.

This clonotype was counted between two and nine times. This chain links TRBV4-2 with TRBJ1-1; no firm D call. Between the trimmed V and J ends, which lost 4 bases and 4 bases, there was a span of 13 bases. The CDR3 contains 14 residues. Per the germline V gene, CDR1 is LGHNA and CDR2 is YNFKEQ. CDR3: CASSPLSTPTEAFF. The CDR3 DNA reads TGTGCCAGCAGCCCCCTATCTACCCCCACTGAAGCTTTCTTT.

The CDR3 is CASKGAAGNTIYF. The CDR3 coding sequence is TGTGCCAGCAAGGGGGCGGCAGGAAACACCATATATTTT. The rearrangement uses TRBV6-6 and TRBJ1-3; 7 nucleotides agree with TRBD1. There are 13 residues in the CDR3. In germline, CDR1 is MNHNY, CDR2 SVGAGI (reference sequence). V gave up 7 bases and J gave up 4 bases; unmatched junction bases: 4.

This clonotype showed up just a few times. The J gene is TRBJ1-1, the V gene TRBV29-1, with TRBD1 matching over 8 bases. V gave up 7 bases and J gave up 1 base; unmatched junction bases: 5. Germline CDR1 SQVTM, CDR2 ANQGSEA. The CDR3 covers 13 residues. DNA for the CDR3: TGCAGCGCTTGGGACAGGTCGAACACTGAAGCTTTCTTT. It codes for CSAWDRSNTEAFF.

The J gene is TRBJ1-4, the V gene TRBV4-1; D is ambiguous. V was shortened by 2 bases and J by 8 bases, with 18 bases between the two germline ends. CDR1 is MGHRA and CDR2 is YSYEKL in the germline V gene. The CDR3 runs to 16 residues. The CDR3 nucleotides are TGCGCCAGCAGCCAAACGAGAGCCGACATATGGGAAAAACTGTTTTTT. It translates to CASSQTRADIWEKLFF.

This clonotype was seen only a few times. V is TRBV5-1 and J is TRBJ1-1, with D maybe TRBD1 (6 bases). The CDR3 has 19 amino acids. Germline V CDR1 and CDR2: SGHRS, YFSETQ. The V end lost 0 bases, the J end lost 1 base, and 22 bases lay between the germline ends. The CDR3 loop is CASSLAKWVPGDGNTEAFF. CDR3 DNA: TGCGCCAGCAGCTTGGCCAAATGGGTGCCAGGGGACGGGAACACTGAAGCTTTCTTT. Drawing the rest from reference TRBV5-1 and TRBJ1-1, the complete variable domain is KAGVTQTPRYLIKTRGQQVTLSCSPISGHRSVSWYQQTPGQGLQFLFEYFSETQRNKGNFPGRFSGRQFSNSRSEMNVSTLELGDSALYLCASSLAKWVPGDGNTEAFFGQGTRLTVV.

V is TRBV27 and J is TRBJ1-1, with a weak D call TRBD1 (5 bases). Germline V CDR1 and CDR2: MNHEY, SMNVEV (reference sequence). This CDR3 has 18 amino acids. V was shortened by 3 bases and J by 4 bases, with 24 bases between the two germline ends. The CDR3 nucleotides read TGTGCCAGCAGTTTGGGGCCAGGGAAGGGTGGTCAGGGCACTGAAGCTTTCTTT. Protein sequence: CASSLGPGKGGQGTEAFF.

The chain links TRBV5-1 to TRBJ1-4; possible D gene TRBD1, 6 bases. Trimming took off 5 bases at V and 0 bases at J, with 11 bases between the two ends. The CDR3 length is 15 residues. Germline lookup yields CDR1 SGHRS and CDR2 YFSETQ. CDR3 DNA: TGCGCCAGCAGGGAAACAGGGTCAACTAATGAAAAACTGTTTTTT. Protein product: CASRETGSTNEKLFF.

This clonotype occurred a few times. The chain is built from TRBV6-6 and TRBJ1-5; a weak D match, TRBD1 (5 bases). The germline CDR1 and CDR2 sequences are MNHNY and SVGAGI (reference sequence). V dropped 0 bases and J dropped 4 bases, with 10 bases sitting between them. The CDR3 length is 15 residues. CDR3 DNA: TGTGCCAGCAGTTACTCCACGGGGGGAAATCAGCCCCAGCATTTT. It translates to CASSYSTGGNQPQHF.

A few counts support this clonotype. The chain uses TRBV20-1 and TRBJ2-1; no clear D gene. The CDR3 is made up of 12 amino acids. V was shortened by 2 bases and J by 5 bases, with 7 bases between the two germline ends. Germline V gene data show CDR1 as DFQATT and CDR2 as SNEGSKA (reference sequence). CDR3 loop: CSARPTHNEQFF. CDR3 nucleotides: TGCAGTGCTAGACCGACCCACAATGAGCAGTTCTTC.

The rearrangement joins TRBV6-6 to TRBJ1-5, with D unresolved. V was shortened by 4 bases and J by 4 bases, with 8 bases between the two germline ends. The CDR3 totals 13 residues. CDR1 is MNHNY and CDR2 is SVGAGI in the germline V gene (reference sequence). CDR3 DNA: TGTGCCAGCAGTTCCTACTTAAATCAGCCCCAGCATTTT. Its protein product is CASSSYLNQPQHF.